This T cell receptor (beta chain) was identified in a study of T-cell memory formation after mild COVID-19. The CDR3 is 18 amino acids. Germline V gene sequence: CDR1 LNHNV, CDR2 YYDKDF (reference sequence). V lost 0 bases to trimming and J lost 2 bases, with 17 bases between them. TCRdb processed the 5' RACE reads anew with MiXCR; each CDR3 protein has one entry. The sample consists of 100,000 to 150,000 distinct CDR3 sequences, about 18% of them appearing once. The sample was PBMCs or a T cell subset sorted from them (not recorded which). This clonotype was obtained from a man younger than 30 who had mild COVID-19 (a few samples of this study predate the infection). Cell type and time point are not known. This chain links TRBV15 with TRBJ1-3; the D gene is possibly TRBD1 (5 bases). CDR3 region: CATSRDRKGTMAGNTIYF. The CDR3 DNA reads TGTGCCACCAGCAGAGATAGGAAGGGGACCATGGCTGGAAACACCATATATTTT.